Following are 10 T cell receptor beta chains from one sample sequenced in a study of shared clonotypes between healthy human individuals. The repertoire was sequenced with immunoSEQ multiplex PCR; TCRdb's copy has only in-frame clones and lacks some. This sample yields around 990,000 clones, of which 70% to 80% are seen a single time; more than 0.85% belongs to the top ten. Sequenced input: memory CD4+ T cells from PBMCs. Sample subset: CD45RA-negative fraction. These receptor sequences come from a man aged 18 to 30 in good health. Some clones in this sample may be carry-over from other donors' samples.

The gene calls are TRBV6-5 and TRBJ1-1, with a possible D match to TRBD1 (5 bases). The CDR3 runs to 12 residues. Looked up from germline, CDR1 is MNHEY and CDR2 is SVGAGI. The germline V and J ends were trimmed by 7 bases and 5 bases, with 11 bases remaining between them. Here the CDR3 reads CASTGRGTEAFF. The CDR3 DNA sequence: TGTGCCAGCACAGGACGGGGGACTGAAGCTTTCTTT.

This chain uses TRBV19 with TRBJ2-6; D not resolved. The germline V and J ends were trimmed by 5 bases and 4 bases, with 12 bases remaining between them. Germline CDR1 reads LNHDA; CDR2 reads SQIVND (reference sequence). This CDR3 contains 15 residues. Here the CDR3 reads CASSPLGLGANVLTF. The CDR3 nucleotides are TGTGCCAGTAGTCCTCTGGGCCTGGGGGCCAACGTCCTGACTTTC.

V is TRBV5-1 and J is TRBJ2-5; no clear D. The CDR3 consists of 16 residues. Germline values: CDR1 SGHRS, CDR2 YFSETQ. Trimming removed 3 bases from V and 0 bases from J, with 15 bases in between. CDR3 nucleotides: TGCGCCAGCAGCTCCCTTGGGTCGGGTAACCAAGAGACCCAGTACTTC. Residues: CASSSLGSGNQETQYF.

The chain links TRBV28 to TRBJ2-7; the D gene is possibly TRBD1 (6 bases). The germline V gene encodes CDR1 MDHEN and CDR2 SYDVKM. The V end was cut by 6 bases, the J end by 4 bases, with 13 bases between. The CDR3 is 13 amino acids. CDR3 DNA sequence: TGTGCCAGCAGGACACAGGGTAGGTACGAGCAGTACTTC. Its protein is CASRTQGRYEQYF.

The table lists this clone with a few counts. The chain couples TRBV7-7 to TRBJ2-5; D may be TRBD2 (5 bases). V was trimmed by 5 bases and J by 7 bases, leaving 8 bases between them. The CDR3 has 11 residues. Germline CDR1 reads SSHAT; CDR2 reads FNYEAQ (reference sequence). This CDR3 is CASSGAGTQYF. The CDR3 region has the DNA TGTGCCAGCAGCGGCGCGGGGACCCAGTACTTC.

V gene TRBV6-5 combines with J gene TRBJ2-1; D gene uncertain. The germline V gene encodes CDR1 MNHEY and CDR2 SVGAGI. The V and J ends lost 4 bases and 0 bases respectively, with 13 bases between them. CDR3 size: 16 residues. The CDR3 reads CASSSQVPSSYNEQFF. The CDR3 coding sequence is TGTGCCAGCAGTTCCCAGGTCCCGAGCTCCTACAATGAGCAGTTCTTC.

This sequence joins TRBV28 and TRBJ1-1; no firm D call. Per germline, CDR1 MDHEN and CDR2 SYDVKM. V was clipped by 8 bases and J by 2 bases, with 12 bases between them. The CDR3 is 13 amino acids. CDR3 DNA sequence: TGTGCCAGCTGGGCACAGCGTAACACTGAAGCTTTCTTT. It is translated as CASWAQRNTEAFF.

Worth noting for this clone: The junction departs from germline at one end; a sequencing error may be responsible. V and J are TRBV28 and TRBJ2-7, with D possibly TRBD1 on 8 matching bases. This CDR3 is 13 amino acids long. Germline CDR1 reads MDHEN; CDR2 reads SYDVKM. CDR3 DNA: TGTGCCAGCAAGTGGACAGGGAGCGGGGAAGGGGATTTC. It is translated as CASKWTGSGEGDF.

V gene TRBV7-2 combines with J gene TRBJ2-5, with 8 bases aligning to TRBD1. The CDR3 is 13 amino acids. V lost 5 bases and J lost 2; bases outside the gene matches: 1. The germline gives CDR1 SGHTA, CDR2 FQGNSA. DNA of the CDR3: TGTGCCAGCAGCGGGGACAGGCAAGAGACCCAGTACTTC. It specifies CASSGDRQETQYF.

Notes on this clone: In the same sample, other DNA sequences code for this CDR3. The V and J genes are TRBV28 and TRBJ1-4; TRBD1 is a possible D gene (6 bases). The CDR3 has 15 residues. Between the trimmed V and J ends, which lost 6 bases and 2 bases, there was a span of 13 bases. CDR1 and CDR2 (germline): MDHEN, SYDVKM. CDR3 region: CASSLGGATNEKLFF. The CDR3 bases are TGTGCCAGCAGCTTGGGGGGCGCGACTAATGAAAAACTGTTTTTT.